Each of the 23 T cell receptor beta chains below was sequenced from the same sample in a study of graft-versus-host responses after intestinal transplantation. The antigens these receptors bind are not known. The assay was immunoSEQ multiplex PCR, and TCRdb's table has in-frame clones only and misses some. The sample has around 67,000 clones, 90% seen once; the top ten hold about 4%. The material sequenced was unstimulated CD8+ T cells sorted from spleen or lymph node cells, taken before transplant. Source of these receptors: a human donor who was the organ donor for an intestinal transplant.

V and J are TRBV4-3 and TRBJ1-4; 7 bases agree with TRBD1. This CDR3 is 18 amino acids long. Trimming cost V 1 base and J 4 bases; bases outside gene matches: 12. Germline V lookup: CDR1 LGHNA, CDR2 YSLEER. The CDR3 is CASSQATGVRHHNEKLFF. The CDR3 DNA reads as TGCGCCAGCAGCCAAGCTACAGGGGTACGCCACCATAATGAAAAACTGTTTTTT.

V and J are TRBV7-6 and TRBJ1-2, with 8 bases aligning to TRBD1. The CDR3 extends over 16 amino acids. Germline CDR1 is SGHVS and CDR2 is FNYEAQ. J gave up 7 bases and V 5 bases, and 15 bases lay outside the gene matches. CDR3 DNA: TGTGCCAGCAGCCAGTTCCCGGACAGGGAAACACTTGGCTACACCTTC. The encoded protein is CASSQFPDRETLGYTF.

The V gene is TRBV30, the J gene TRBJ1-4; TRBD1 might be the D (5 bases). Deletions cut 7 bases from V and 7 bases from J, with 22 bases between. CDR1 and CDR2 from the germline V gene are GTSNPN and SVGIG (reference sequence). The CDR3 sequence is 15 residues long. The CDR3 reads CAFSTSRAVTEKLFF. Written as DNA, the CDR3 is TGTGCCTTCAGTACCAGCAGGGCGGTTACTGAAAAACTGTTTTTT.

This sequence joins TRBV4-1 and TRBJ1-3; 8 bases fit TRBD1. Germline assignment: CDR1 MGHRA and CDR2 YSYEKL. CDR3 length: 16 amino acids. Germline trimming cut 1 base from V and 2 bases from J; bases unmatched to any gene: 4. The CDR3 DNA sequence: TGCGCCAGCAGCCAAGTCGGACAGGGCACTGGAAACACCATATATTTT. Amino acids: CASSQVGQGTGNTIYF.

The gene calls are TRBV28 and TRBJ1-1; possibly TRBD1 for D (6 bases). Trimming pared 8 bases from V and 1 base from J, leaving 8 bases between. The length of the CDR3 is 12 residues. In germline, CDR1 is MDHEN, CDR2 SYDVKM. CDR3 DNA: TGTGCCAGCCTCAGGGGGAACACTGAAGCTTTCTTT. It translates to CASLRGNTEAFF.

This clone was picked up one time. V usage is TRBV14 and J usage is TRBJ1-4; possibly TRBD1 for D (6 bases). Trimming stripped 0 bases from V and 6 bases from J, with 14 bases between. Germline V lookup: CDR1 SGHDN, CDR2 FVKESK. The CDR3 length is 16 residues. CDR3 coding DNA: TGTGCCAGCAGCCAAGATGAGGGGGGGCGAGATGAAAAACTGTTTTTT. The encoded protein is CASSQDEGGRDEKLFF.

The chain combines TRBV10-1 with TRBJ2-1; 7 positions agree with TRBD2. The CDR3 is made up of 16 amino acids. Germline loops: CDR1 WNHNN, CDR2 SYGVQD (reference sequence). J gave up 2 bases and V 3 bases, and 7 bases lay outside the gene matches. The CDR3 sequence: CASSDLGGEAYNEQFF. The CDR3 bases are TGCGCCAGCAGTGACCTGGGGGGGGAGGCCTACAATGAGCAGTTCTTC.

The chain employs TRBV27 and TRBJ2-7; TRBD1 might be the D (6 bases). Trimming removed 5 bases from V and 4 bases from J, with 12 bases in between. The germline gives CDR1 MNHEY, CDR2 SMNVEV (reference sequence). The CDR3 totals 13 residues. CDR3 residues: CASSDTGLYEQYV. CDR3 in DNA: TGTGCCAGCAGTGATACAGGGCTGTACGAGCAGTACGTC.

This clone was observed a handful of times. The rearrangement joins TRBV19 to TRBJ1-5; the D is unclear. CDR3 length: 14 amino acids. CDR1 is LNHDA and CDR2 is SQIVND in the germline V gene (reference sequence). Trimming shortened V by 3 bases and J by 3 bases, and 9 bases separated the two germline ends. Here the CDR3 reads CASSISDFNQPQHF. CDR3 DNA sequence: TGTGCCAGTAGTATCTCGGACTTCAATCAGCCCCAGCATTTT.

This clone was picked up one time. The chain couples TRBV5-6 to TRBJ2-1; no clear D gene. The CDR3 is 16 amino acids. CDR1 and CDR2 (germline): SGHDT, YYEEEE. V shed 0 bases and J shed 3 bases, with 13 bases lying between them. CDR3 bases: TGTGCCAGCAGCTTGGATCACTATGGTGGCTACAATGAGCAGTTCTTC. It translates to CASSLDHYGGYNEQFF.

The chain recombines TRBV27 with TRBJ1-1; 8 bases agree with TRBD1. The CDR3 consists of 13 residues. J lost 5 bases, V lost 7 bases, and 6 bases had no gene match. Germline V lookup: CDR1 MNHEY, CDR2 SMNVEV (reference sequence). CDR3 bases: TGTGCCAGCAAGCGGACAGGGCGTACTGAAGCTTTCTTT. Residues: CASKRTGRTEAFF.

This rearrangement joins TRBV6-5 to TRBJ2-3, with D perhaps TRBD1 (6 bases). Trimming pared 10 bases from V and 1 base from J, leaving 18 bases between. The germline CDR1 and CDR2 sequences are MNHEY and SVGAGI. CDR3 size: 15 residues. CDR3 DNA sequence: TGTGCCACCTACCGCGTGTCAGGGGGCACAGATACGCAGTATTTT. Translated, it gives CATYRVSGGTDTQYF.

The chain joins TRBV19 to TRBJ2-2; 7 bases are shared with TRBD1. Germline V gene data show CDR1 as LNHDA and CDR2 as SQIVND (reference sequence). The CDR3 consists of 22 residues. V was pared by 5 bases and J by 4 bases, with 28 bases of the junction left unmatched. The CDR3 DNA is TGTGCCAGTAGTCCCGCGGCCGGGACAGACTCCCCCTTCATTCCCCGCACCGGGGAGCTGTTTTTT. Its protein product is CASSPAAGTDSPFIPRTGELFF.

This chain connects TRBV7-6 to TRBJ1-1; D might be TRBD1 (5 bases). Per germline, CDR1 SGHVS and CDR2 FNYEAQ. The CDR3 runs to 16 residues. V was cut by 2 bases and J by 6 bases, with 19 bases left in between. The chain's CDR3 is CASSLTSGERGAEAFF. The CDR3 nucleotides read TGTGCCAGCAGCTTAACGTCGGGGGAACGTGGCGCTGAAGCTTTCTTT. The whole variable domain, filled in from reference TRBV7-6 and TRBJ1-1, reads GAGVSQSPRYKVTKRGQDVALRCDPISGHVSLYWYRQALGQGPEFLTYFNYEAQQDKSGLPNDRFSAERPEGSISTLTIQRTEQRDSAMYRCASSLTSGERGAEAFFGQGTRLTVV.

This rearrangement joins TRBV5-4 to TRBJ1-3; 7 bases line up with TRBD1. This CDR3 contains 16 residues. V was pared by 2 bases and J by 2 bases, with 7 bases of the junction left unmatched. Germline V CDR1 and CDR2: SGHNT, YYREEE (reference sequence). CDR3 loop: CASSFMTGLPGNTIYF. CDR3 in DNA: TGTGCCAGCAGCTTCATGACAGGGCTCCCTGGAAACACCATATATTTT. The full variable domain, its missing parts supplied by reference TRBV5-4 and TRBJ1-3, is ETGVTQSPTHLIKTRGQQVTLRCSSQSGHNTVSWYQQALGQGPQFIFQYYREEENGRGNFPPRFSGLQFPNYSSELNVNALELDDSALYLCASSFMTGLPGNTIYFGEGSWLTVV.

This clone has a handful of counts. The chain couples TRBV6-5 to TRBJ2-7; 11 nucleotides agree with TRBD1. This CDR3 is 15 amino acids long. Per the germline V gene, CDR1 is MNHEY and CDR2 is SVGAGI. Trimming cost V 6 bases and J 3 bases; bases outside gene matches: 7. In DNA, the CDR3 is TGTGCCAGCAGAGCCGGGACAGGGGGATACTACGAGCAGTACGTC. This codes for CASRAGTGGYYEQYV.

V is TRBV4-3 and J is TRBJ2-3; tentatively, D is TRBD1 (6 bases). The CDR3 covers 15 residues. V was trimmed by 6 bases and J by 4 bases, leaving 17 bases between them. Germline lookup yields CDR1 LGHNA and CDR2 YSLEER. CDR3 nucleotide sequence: TGCGCCAGCAGTCACAGGGTAGGCGGCCCAGATACGCAGTATTTT. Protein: CASSHRVGGPDTQYF.

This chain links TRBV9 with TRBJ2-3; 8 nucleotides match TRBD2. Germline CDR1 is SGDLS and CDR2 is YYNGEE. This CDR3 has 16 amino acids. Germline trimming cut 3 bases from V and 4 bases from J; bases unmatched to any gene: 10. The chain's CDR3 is CASSDTGGGRADTQYF. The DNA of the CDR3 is TGTGCCAGCAGCGACACGGGGGGGGGCCGAGCAGATACGCAGTATTTT.

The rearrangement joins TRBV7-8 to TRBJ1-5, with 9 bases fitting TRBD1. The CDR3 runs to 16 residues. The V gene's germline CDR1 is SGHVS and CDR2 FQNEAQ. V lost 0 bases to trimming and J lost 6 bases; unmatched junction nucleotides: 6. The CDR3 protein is CASSLADRGVVQPQHF. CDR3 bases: TGTGCCAGCAGCTTAGCCGACAGGGGGGTGGTTCAGCCCCAGCATTTT.

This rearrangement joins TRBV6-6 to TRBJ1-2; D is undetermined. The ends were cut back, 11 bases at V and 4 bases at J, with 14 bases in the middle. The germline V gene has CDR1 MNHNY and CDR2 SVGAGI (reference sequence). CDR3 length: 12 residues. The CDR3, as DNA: TGTGCCTACGGTGGGGAGTTCTATGGCTACACCTTC. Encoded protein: CAYGGEFYGYTF.

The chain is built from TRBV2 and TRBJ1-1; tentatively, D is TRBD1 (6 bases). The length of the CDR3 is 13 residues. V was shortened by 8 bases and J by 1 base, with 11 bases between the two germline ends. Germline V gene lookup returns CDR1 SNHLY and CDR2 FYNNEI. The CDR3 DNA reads TGTGCCAGCCAGGACAGTTGGAACACTGAAGCTTTCTTT. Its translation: CASQDSWNTEAFF.

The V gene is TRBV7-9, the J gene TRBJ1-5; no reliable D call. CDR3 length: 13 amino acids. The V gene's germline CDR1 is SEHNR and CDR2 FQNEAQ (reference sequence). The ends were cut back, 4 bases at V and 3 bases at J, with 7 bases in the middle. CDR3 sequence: CASSSQNNQPQHF. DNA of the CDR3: TGTGCCAGCAGCTCACAGAACAATCAGCCCCAGCATTTT.

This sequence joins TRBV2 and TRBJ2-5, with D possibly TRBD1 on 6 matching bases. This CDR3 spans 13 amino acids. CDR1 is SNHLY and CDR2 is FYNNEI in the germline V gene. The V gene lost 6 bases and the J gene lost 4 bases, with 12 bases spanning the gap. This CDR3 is CASSLATGETQYF. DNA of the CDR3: TGTGCCAGCAGCCTCGCGACAGGAGAGACCCAGTACTTC. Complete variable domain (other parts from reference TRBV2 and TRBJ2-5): EPEVTQTPSHQVTQMGQEVILRCVPISNHLYFYWYRQILGQKVEFLVSFYNNEISEKSEIFDDQFSVERPDGSNFTLKIRSTKLEDSAMYFCASSLATGETQYFGPGTRLLVL.